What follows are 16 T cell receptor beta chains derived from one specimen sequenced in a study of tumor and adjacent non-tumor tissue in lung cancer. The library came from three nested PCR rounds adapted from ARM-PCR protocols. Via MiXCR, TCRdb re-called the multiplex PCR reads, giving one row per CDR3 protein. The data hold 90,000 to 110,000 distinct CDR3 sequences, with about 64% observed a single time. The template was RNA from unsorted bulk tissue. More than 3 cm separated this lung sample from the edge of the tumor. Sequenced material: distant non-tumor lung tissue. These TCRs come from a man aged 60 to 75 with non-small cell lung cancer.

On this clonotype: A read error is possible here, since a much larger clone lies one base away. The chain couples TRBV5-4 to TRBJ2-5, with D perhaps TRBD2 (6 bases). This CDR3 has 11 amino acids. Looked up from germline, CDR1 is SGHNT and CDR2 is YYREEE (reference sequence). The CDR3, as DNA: TGTGCCAGCAGCTCGGGGGAGACCCACTACTTC. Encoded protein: CASSSGETHYF.

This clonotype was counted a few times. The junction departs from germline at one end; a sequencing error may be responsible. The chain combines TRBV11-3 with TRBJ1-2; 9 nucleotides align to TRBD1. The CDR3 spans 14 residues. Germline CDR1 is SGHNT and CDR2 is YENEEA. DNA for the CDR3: TGTGTCAGCAGCGCCGGGACAGGGTTTAATGGCTACATCTTC. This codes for CVSSAGTGFNGYIF.

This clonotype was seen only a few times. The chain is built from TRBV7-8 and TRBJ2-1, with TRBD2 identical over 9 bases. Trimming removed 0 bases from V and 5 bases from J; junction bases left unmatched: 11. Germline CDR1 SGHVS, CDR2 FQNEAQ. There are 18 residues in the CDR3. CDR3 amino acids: CASSLASGGPGRHNEQFF. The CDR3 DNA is TGTGCCAGCAGCTTAGCGAGCGGGGGGCCTGGTCGGCACAATGAGCAGTTCTTC.

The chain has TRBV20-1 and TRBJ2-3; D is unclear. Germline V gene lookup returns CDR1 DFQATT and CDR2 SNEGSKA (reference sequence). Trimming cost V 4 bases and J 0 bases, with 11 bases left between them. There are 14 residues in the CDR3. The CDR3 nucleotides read TGCAGTGCTATAAATTACAGAAGCACAGATACGCAGTATTTT. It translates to CSAINYRSTDTQYF.

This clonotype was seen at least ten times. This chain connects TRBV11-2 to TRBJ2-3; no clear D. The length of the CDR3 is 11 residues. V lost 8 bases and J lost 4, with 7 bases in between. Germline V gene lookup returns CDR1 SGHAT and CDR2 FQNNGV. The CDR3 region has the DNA TGTGCCAGCTCGAAAGCAGATACGCAGTATTTT. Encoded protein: CASSKADTQYF.

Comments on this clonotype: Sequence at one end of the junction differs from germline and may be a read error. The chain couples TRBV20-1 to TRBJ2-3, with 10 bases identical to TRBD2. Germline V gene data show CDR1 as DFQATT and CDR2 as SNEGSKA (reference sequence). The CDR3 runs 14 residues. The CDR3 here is CSAKRSGGTDTQYF. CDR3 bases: TGCAGTGCTAAACGTAGCGGGGGGACAGATACACAGTATTTT.

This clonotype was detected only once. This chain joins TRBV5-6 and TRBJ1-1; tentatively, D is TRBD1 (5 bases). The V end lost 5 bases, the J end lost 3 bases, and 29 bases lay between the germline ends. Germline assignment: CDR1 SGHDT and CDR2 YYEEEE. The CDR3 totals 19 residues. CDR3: CASRSPVVRQTPHDTEAFF. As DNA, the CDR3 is TGTGCCAGCAGATCACCCGTGGTGAGACAGACACCTCATGACACTGAAGCTTTCTTT.

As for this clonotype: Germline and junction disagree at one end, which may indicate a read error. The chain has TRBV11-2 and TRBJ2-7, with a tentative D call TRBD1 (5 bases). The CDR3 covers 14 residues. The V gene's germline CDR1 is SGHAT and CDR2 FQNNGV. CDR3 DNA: TGTGCCAACAGCTTAAAAGGGGCCAAATCCGAGCAGTACTTC. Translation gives CANSLKGAKSEQYF.

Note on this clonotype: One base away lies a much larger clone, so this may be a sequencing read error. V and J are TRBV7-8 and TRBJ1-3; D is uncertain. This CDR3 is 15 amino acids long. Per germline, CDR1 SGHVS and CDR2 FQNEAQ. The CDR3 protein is CTSSLAAVPGNTIYF. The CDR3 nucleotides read TGTACCAGCAGCTTAGCGGCAGTTCCGGGAAACACCATATATTTT.

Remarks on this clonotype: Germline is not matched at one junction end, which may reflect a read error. Here the CDR3 reads CASSLAGPAAAFF. The CDR3 bases are TGTGCTAGCAGCTTAGCAGGACCCGCTGCGGCTTTCTTT. This chain joins TRBV11-3 and TRBJ1-1; D is uncertain. Germline CDR1 is SGHNT and CDR2 is YENEEA. The CDR3 contains 13 residues.

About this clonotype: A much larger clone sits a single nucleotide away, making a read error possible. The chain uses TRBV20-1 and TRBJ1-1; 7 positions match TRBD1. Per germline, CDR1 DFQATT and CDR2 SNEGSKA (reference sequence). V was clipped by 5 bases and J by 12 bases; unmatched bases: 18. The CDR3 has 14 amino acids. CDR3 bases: TGCAGTGCTGGGGGGATAACAGGGGAATTCGTAACTTTCTTT. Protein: CSAGGITGEFVTFF.

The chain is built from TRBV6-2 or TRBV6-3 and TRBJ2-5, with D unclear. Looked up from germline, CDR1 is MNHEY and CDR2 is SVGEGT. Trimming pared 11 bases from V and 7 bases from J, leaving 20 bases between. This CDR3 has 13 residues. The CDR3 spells CAGSNSKKGTQYF. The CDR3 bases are TGTGCCGGTAGTAATAGTAAGAAAGGGACCCAGTACTTC.

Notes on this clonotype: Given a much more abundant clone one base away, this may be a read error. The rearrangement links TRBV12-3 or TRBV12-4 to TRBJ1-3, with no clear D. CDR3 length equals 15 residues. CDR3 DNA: TGTGCCAGCAGTTTAGTAGGGAAGGCTGGAAACACCAAATATTTT. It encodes CASSLVGKAGNTKYF.

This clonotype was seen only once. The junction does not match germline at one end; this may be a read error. The CDR3 sequence is CSAQFGDMSTESFF. The CDR3 bases are TGCAGCGCCCAGTTCGGGGACATGAGCACTGAATCTTTCTTT. The V gene is TRBV29-1, the J gene TRBJ1-1; a weak D match, TRBD1 (6 bases). Per germline, CDR1 SQVTM and CDR2 ANQGSEA. The CDR3 runs to 14 residues.

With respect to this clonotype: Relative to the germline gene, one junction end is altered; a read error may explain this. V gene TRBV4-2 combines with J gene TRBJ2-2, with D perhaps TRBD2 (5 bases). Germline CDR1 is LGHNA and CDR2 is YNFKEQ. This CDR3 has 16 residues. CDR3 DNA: TGTGCCAACAGCCCGCGAGGAGGCAGCAACACCGGGGAGCTGTTTTTT. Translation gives CANSPRGGSNTGELFF.

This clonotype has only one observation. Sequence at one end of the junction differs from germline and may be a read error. DNA of the CDR3: TGCAACGTTGAAATCGGGGCAGGAGATTACGAGCAGTACTTC. Encoded protein: CNVEIGAGDYEQYF. The chain links TRBV29-1 to TRBJ2-7; D possibly uses TRBD1 or TRBD2 (5 bases each). This CDR3 region has 14 residues. Looked up from germline, CDR1 is SQVTM and CDR2 is ANQGSEA.